Presented here are 10 T cell receptor beta chains from one specimen sequenced in a study of T cells after yellow fever vaccination. TCRdb processed the 5' RACE reads anew with MiXCR; each CDR3 protein has one entry. This repertoire shows 200,000 to 250,000 distinct CDR3 sequences, about 3% found once; its top ten account for roughly 3%. The material sequenced was CD4+ T cells sorted from PBMCs, taken 10 days after the yellow fever booster vaccination. These TCRs come from a man between 18 and 35 years old who received the YFV17D yellow fever vaccine.

This clonotype showed up just a few times. V and J are TRBV20-1 and TRBJ1-5, with D uncertain. The CDR3 sequence is 13 residues long. CDR1 DFQATT and CDR2 SNEGSKA come from the germline V gene (reference sequence). V lost 3 bases, J lost 4 bases, and 10 bases lay in between. The CDR3 nucleotides read TGCAGTGCTAGTCCCAGGAATAATCAGCCCCAGCATTTT. Its protein product is CSASPRNNQPQHF.

CDR3 loop: CASSLPAGTFYEQYF. The DNA for the CDR3 is TGTGCCAGCAGCTTGCCGGCGGGGACCTTCTACGAGCAGTACTTC. This chain uses TRBV5-4 with TRBJ2-7, with D tentatively TRBD2 (6 bases). CDR1 is SGHNT and CDR2 is YYREEE in the germline V gene (reference sequence). V lost 1 base and J lost 3, with 14 bases in between. The CDR3 runs 15 residues.

This chain uses TRBV20-1 with TRBJ1-1; possibly TRBD1 for D (5 bases). V lost 2 bases to trimming and J lost 1 base, with 8 bases between them. Germline CDR1 and CDR2: DFQATT and SNEGSKA (reference sequence). This CDR3 has 13 amino acids. DNA of the CDR3: TGCAGTGCTAGAAACCAGGGGAACACTGAAGCTTTCTTT. Protein: CSARNQGNTEAFF.

This clonotype has a count of ten or more. The CDR3 coding sequence is TGTGCCAGCAGCCGTCCTCCTCCCTTCTACAATGAGCAGTTCTTC. It is translated as CASSRPPPFYNEQFF. The chain combines TRBV7-2 with TRBJ2-1; no clear D. Germline assignment: CDR1 SGHTA and CDR2 FQGNSA. The CDR3 is 15 residues long. The germline V and J ends were trimmed by 5 bases and 3 bases, with 14 bases remaining between them.

This clonotype came up many times. This chain uses TRBV10-3 with TRBJ2-3; possible D gene TRBD2, 7 bases. CDR1 and CDR2 (germline): ENHRY, SYGVKD. The CDR3 sequence is 16 residues long. The germline V and J ends were trimmed by 8 bases and 2 bases, with 20 bases remaining between them. This chain's CDR3 is CAIHPGRGASTDTQYF. Here the CDR3 DNA reads TGTGCCATCCATCCAGGACGGGGGGCGTCCACAGATACGCAGTATTTT.

This clonotype was picked up many times. V gene TRBV7-3 combines with J gene TRBJ2-3; 9 nucleotides agree with TRBD2. V lost 4 bases and J lost 2; bases outside the gene matches: 7. Looked up from germline, CDR1 is SGHTA and CDR2 is FQGTGA. The CDR3 covers 16 residues. CDR3 nucleotide sequence: TGTGCCAGCAGCTCCCCCCTAGCGGGGAACACAGATACGCAGTATTTT. It is translated as CASSSPLAGNTDTQYF.

DNA of the CDR3: TGCGCCAGCAGCGTTGATGCGAGCTCCTATAATTCACCCCTCCACTTT. It codes for CASSVDASSYNSPLHF. V is TRBV5-1 and J is TRBJ1-6; D gene ambiguous. The CDR3 consists of 16 residues. The germline gives CDR1 SGHRS, CDR2 YFSETQ. Trimming stripped 4 bases from V and 0 bases from J, with 11 bases between.

This chain joins TRBV19 and TRBJ1-2; D remains unclear. The CDR3 contains 14 residues. V was cut by 2 bases and J by 3 bases, with 10 bases left in between. CDR1 is LNHDA, CDR2 SQIVND, per germline (reference sequence). In DNA, the CDR3 is TGTGCCAGTAGTATAATAGGGTTCGACTATGGCTACACCTTC. Protein sequence: CASSIIGFDYGYTF.

In its sample, this clonotype was seen many times. This chain joins TRBV10-3 and TRBJ2-3; D not certain. Germline CDR1 reads ENHRY; CDR2 reads SYGVKD. The CDR3 has 12 amino acids. Trimming removed 10 bases from V and 6 bases from J, with 14 bases in between. The CDR3 DNA reads as TGTGCCACAAAGGCCCCTGGGGATACGCAGTATTTT. This encodes CATKAPGDTQYF.

The chain recombines TRBV15 with TRBJ2-3; 8 positions match TRBD1. The length of the CDR3 is 14 residues. V was pared by 3 bases and J by 6 bases, with 5 bases of the junction left unmatched. Germline V CDR1 and CDR2: LNHNV, YYDKDF (reference sequence). The CDR3 protein is CATSSRGPGDTQYF. CDR3 in DNA: TGTGCCACCAGCAGCAGGGGGCCAGGGGATACGCAGTATTTT.